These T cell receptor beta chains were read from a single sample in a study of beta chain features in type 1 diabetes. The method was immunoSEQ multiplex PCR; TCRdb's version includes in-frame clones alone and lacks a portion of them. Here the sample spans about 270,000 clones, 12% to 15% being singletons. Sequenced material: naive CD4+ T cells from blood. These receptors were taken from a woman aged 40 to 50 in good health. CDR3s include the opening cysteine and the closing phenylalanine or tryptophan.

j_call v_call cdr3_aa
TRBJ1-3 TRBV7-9 CASSLTGGSRGNTIYF
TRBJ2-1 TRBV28 CASTKGQVPNEQFF
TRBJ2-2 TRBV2 CASGKEGVGTGELFF
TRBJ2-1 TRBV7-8 CASAWTDLSYNEQFF
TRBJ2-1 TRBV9 CASSPHSDRSEQFF
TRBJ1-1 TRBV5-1 CASSLSVIEDFTEAFF
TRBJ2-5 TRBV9 CASSAGLAGGGQETQYF
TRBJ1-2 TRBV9 CASSVGPGLTNYGYTF
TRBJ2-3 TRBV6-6 CASSYGDTQYF
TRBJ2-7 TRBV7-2 CASSLSTYEQYF
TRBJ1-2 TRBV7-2 CASSLPGGGRYGYTF
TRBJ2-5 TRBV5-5 CASSFDPAGAKETQYF
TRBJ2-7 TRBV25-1 CANTPGQGEEQYF
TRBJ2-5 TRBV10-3 CAINGGGALETQYF
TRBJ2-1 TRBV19 CASRTGGTSYNEQFF
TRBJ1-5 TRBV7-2 CASSATRGRGQPQHF
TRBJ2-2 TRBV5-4 CASSPGGTNTGELFF
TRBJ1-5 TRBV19 CASSNPGTGGQQPQHF
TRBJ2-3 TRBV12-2 CASRCLAGGQAQYF
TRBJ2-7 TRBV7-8 CASSLSETHSYEQYF
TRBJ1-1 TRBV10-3 CAISAGSGGANTEAFF
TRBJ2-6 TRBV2 CASRGGTGVGANVLTF
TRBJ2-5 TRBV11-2 CASSPPGRRGETQYF
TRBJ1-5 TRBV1 CTSGRRIGDQPQHF
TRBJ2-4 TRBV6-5 CASSYSQQTVIQYF
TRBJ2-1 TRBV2 CASRRAGAYYNEQFF
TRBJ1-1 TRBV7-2 CASSLARGSGGTEAFF
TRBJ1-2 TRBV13 CASSIDRDYGYTF
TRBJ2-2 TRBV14 CASSPRYAGELFF
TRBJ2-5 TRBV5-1 CASSVPVVEQETQYF
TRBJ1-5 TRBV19 CASSIDRIAGVGNQPQHF